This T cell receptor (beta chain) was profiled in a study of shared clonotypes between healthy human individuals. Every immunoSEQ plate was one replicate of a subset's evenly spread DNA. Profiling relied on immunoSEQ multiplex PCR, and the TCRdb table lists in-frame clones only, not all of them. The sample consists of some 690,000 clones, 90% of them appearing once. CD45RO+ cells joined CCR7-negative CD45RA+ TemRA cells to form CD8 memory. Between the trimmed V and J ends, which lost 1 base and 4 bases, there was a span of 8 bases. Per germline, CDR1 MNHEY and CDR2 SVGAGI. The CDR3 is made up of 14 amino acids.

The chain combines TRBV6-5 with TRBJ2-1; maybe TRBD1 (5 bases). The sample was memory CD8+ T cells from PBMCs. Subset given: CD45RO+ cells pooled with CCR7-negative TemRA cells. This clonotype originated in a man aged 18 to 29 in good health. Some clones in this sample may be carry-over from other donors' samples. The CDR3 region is CASSYFRQYNEQFF. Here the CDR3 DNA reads TGTGCCAGCAGTTACTTCCGACAGTACAATGAGCAGTTCTTC.